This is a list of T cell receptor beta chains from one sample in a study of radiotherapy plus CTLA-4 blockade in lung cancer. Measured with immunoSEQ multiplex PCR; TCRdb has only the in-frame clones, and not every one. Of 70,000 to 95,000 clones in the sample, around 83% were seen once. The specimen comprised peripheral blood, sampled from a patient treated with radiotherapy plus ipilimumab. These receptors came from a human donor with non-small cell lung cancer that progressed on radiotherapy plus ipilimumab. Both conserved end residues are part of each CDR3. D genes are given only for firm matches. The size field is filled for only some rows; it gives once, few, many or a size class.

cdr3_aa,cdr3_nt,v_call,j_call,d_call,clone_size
CASSLAGTYNEQFF,TGCGCCAGCAGCCTTGCAGGTACTTACAATGAGCAGTTCTTC,TRBV5-1,TRBJ2-1,NA,NA
CAWSVRDTETQYF,TGTGCCTGGAGTGTTCGGGACACGGAGACCCAGTACTTC,TRBV30,TRBJ2-5,NA,NA
CVSSPLGFSYEQYF,TGTGTCAGCTCACCACTGGGTTTCTCCTACGAGCAGTACTTC,TRBV18,TRBJ2-7,NA,NA
CASKTGDEQFF,TGTGCCAGCAAGACAGGGGATGAGCAGTTCTTC,TRBV7-2,TRBJ2-1,TRBD1,NA
CASSAQGGGNQPQHF,TGTGCCAGCAGTGCACAGGGGGGTGGCAATCAGCCCCAGCATTTT,TRBV6-1,TRBJ1-5,TRBD1,NA
CASSPDRGNTEAFF,TGTGCCAGCAGTCCGGACAGGGGGAACACTGAAGCTTTCTTT,TRBV6-5,TRBJ1-1,TRBD1,NA
CASSTGGRATNTGELFF,TGCGCCAGCAGCACGGGGGGCCGGGCAACGAACACCGGGGAGCTGTTTTTT,TRBV5-1,TRBJ2-2,NA,NA
CASSYSVGAGEETQYF,TGTGCCAGCAGCTACTCTGTGGGGGCGGGGGAAGAGACCCAGTACTTC,TRBV7-8,TRBJ2-5,NA,once
CASSQDRLTTGTQYF,TGCGCCAGCAGCCAAGATCGGTTGACAACCGGGACCCAGTACTTC,TRBV4-3,TRBJ2-5,NA,few
CASSQQVRDTGELFF,TGCGCCAGCAGCCAACAGGTGCGGGACACCGGGGAGCTGTTTTTT,TRBV4-1,TRBJ2-2,NA,NA
CASSFERGPWRGTQYF,TGTGCCAGCAGTTTCGAGCGGGGGCCCTGGCGGGGGACGCAGTATTTT,TRBV27,TRBJ2-3,TRBD2,NA
CASSLEWDSYNEQFF,TGTGCCAGCAGCTTAGAATGGGACTCCTACAATGAGCAGTTCTTC,TRBV11-3,TRBJ2-1,NA,few
CASGGLAEGTQYF,TGTGCCAGCGGGGGACTAGCGGAAGGGACCCAGTACTTC,TRBV6-1,TRBJ2-5,TRBD2,NA
CASSETGYGYGYTF,TGTGCCAGCAGTGAAACAGGGTATGGCTATGGCTACACCTTC,TRBV25-1,TRBJ1-2,NA,NA
CASSQDRDRTYGYTF,TGCGCCAGCAGCCAAGATCGTGACAGGACCTATGGCTACACCTTC,TRBV4-1,TRBJ1-2,NA,NA
CASSQVGTANYEQYF,TGTGCCAGCAGCCAAGTAGGGACAGCTAACTACGAGCAGTACTTC,TRBV28,TRBJ2-7,TRBD1,NA
CASSVGGSGTDTQYF,TGTGCCAGCAGCGTGGGCGGGAGCGGCACAGATACGCAGTATTTT,TRBV9,TRBJ2-3,TRBD2,NA
CASNGAQTLFGYTF,TGTGCCAGTAACGGGGCACAGACACTATTCGGCTACACCTTC,TRBV19,TRBJ1-2,NA,few
CASSSLTTSYNEQFF,TGTGCCAGCAGCTCACTGACTACATCCTACAATGAGCAGTTCTTC,TRBV9,TRBJ2-1,NA,few
CASRRAAGANVLTF,TGTGCCAGCAGGAGGGCGGCTGGGGCCAACGTCCTGACTTTC,TRBV2,TRBJ2-6,NA,NA
CASSYRDRGHGYTF,TGTGCCAGCAGTTACCGGGACAGGGGCCATGGCTACACCTTC,TRBV6-5,TRBJ1-2,TRBD1,NA
CASGPGRGTGELFF,TGTGCCAGCGGTCCAGGGCGCGGCACCGGGGAGCTGTTTTTT,TRBV13,TRBJ2-2,NA,NA
CASSLGQTNTEAFF,TGTGCCAGCAGTCTTGGACAGACGAACACTGAAGCTTTCTTT,TRBV28,TRBJ1-1,NA,NA
CASSSVPSSGNTIYF,TGTGCCAGCAGTTCCGTCCCGAGCTCTGGAAACACCATATATTTT,TRBV28,TRBJ1-3,NA,once
CASSVGRDTGTQYF,TGTGCCAGCAGCGTGGGACGGGACACCGGGACCCAGTACTTC,TRBV27,TRBJ2-5,NA,NA
CASSLQGGEQFF,TGTGCCAGCAGCCTTCAGGGGGGTGAGCAGTTCTTC,TRBV5-6,TRBJ2-1,NA,NA
CASSRHGAYEQYF,TGCGCCAGCAGCCGTCACGGGGCCTACGAGCAGTACTTC,TRBV4-3,TRBJ2-7,NA,NA
CASSPWADTQYF,TGTGCCAGCAGCCCCTGGGCAGATACGCAGTATTTT,TRBV5-6,TRBJ2-3,NA,NA
CASSLDWRVTSQNTEAFF,TGTGCCAGCAGCTTAGATTGGCGAGTGACGTCCCAGAACACTGAAGCTTTCTTT,TRBV11-2,TRBJ1-1,NA,NA
CASSLAGSPETQYF,TGCGCCAGCAGCTTGGCCGGCTCCCCGGAGACCCAGTACTTC,TRBV5-1,TRBJ2-5,NA,NA
CASSVGRYSYEQYF,TGTGCCAGCAGCGTAGGAAGATATAGTTACGAGCAGTACTTC,TRBV9,TRBJ2-7,NA,once
CASSLRVAGLYNEQFF,TGCGCCAGCAGCCTGCGAGTAGCGGGACTCTACAATGAGCAGTTCTTC,TRBV5-1,TRBJ2-1,TRBD2,few
CASSETSGQETQYF,TGTGCCAGCAGTGAGACTAGCGGCCAAGAGACCCAGTACTTC,TRBV2,TRBJ2-5,TRBD2,once
CASSLSGNRGDTEAFF,TGTGCCAGCAGCTTAAGTGGCAATCGGGGGGACACTGAAGCTTTCTTT,TRBV7-3,TRBJ1-1,NA,NA
CAISKDSYEQYF,TGTGCCATCAGTAAGGACAGCTACGAGCAGTACTTC,TRBV10-3,TRBJ2-7,NA,NA
CASSVRDRSEQYF,TGTGCCAGCAGTGTCCGGGACAGAAGCGAGCAGTACTTC,TRBV27,TRBJ2-7,TRBD1,NA
CASSLGQGNYGYTF,TGCGCCAGCAGCTTGGGACAGGGGAACTATGGCTACACCTTC,TRBV5-1,TRBJ1-2,TRBD1,NA
CASSQGTSTDTQYF,TGCGCCAGCAGCCAGGGGACTAGCACAGATACGCAGTATTTT,TRBV5-1,TRBJ2-3,NA,NA
CASSLPRMNTEAFF,TGTGCCAGCAGCTTACCCAGAATGAACACTGAAGCTTTCTTT,TRBV7-9,TRBJ1-1,NA,NA
CASSPGQGADTQYF,TGTGCCAGCAGCCCGGGACAGGGGGCAGATACGCAGTATTTT,TRBV7-2,TRBJ2-3,TRBD1,NA
CASSQTTGTGRDGYTF,TGTGCCAGCTCACAAACTACCGGGACAGGGAGGGATGGCTACACCTTC,TRBV18,TRBJ1-2,TRBD1,NA
CASSSQGLSTDTQYF,TGTGCCAGCAGCTCTCAGGGACTTTCCACAGATACGCAGTATTTT,TRBV7-2,TRBJ2-3,NA,NA
CASSQEPFFTIYF,TGTGCCAGCAGCCAAGAACCCTTTTTCACCATATATTTT,TRBV14,TRBJ1-3,NA,NA
CASSPGLQETQYF,TGTGCCAGCAGCCCGGGACTTCAAGAGACCCAGTACTTC,TRBV7-8,TRBJ2-5,NA,NA
CASSVGALYEQYF,TGTGCCAGCAGTGTGGGGGCCCTCTACGAGCAGTACTTC,TRBV2,TRBJ2-7,NA,NA
CASSVAGRGGYTF,TGTGCCAGCAGCGTAGCTGGCAGGGGTGGCTACACCTTC,TRBV9,TRBJ1-2,NA,NA
CASGLDRGPGNIQYF,TGTGCTAGTGGTTTGGACAGGGGTCCCGGAAACATTCAGTACTTC,TRBV12-5,TRBJ2-4,TRBD1,NA
CASSLEEVGTRKYF,TGTGCCAGCAGCTTGGAAGAGGTAGGCACGAGGAAGTACTTC,TRBV5-6,TRBJ2-7,NA,NA
CASRPGQGIGEQFF,TGTGCCAGCAGACCGGGACAGGGTATAGGTGAGCAGTTCTTC,TRBV27,TRBJ2-1,TRBD1,NA
CSVYLQVQGPYEQYF,TGCAGCGTCTACCTTCAAGTACAGGGGCCCTACGAGCAGTACTTC,TRBV29-1,TRBJ2-7,TRBD1,few
CASGDNYEQYF,TGTGCCAGCGGGGACAACTACGAGCAGTACTTC,TRBV18,TRBJ2-7,NA,NA